These T cell receptor beta chains were read from a single sample in a study of T cells in Graves' hyperthyroidism and ophthalmopathy. TCRdb reanalysed the multiplex PCR reads using MiXCR and keeps one entry per CDR3 protein. The sample holds roughly 330,000 distinct CDR3 sequences; approximately 17% are singletons and the top ten take approximately 31%. Sequenced sample: blood. These receptor sequences come from a man aged 25-40 years with Graves' hyperthyroidism. The conserved cysteine and the conserved F or W are not part of the CDR3 here.

cdr3_aa j_call v_call
ATSLDFSYNEQF TRBJ2-1 TRBV11-1
ASSQGRPEELF TRBJ2-2 TRBV3-1
ASRDRDQETQY TRBJ2-5 TRBV2
ATALGGGGATDTQY TRBJ2-3 TRBV24-1
ASSSSLAVQETQY TRBJ2-5 TRBV7-2
ASSFIAGDAGELF TRBJ2-2 TRBV7-2
ASSPFLTETQY TRBJ2-5 TRBV7-8
SAGGQSYGYT TRBJ1-2 TRBV20-1
SAIGQGAGETQY TRBJ2-5 TRBV20-1
ASSPPGQRTQETQY TRBJ2-5 TRBV18
ATSRRTRAGDGKNIQY TRBJ2-4 TRBV15
ASRAVRDGGENEQF TRBJ2-1 TRBV6-1
ASSFTGVSYGYT TRBJ1-2 TRBV27
AREEQF TRBJ2-1 TRBV3-1
ASSKGWEGYQPQH TRBJ1-5 TRBV6-1
ASNRWETNTGELF TRBJ2-2 TRBV12-3/TRBV12-4
AISESKGTELF TRBJ1-4 TRBV10-3
ASSSPLTSGTYEQY TRBJ2-7 TRBV28
ASSLLRDRYSSGNTIY TRBJ1-3 TRBV12-3/TRBV12-4
ASSLYRDNQPQH TRBJ1-5 TRBV28
ASKGQGPSEQY TRBJ2-7 TRBV19
ASSQNPGIWGEQF TRBJ2-1 TRBV3-1
ASSLGVGACNEQF TRBJ2-1 TRBV12-3/TRBV12-4
ASSLPPGQLNSNQPQH TRBJ1-5 TRBV28
ASSLRDFIRGSYNEQF TRBJ2-1 TRBV28
ASSVVPGQGAGTEAF TRBJ1-1 TRBV9
ASSQDTSLYEQY TRBJ2-7 TRBV14
ASSPGLARETQY TRBJ2-5 TRBV7-2
ASSFGGKETQY TRBJ2-5 TRBV11-1
ASSLSGRGGYEQY TRBJ2-7 TRBV5-1
SARLRGNPNGYT TRBJ1-2 TRBV20-1
AIGGVEADTQY TRBJ2-3 TRBV10-3
ASSQDWSTIY TRBJ1-3 TRBV3-1
ASSIPTGGNHNEQF TRBJ2-1 TRBV12-3/TRBV12-4
STHDPFQSNEQF TRBJ2-1 TRBV29-1
ASSLSVRGISGYT TRBJ1-2 TRBV28
ASSSPDLNTEAF TRBJ1-1 TRBV5-1
SAYSATGELF TRBJ2-2 TRBV20-1
ASSQDRIVSPLH TRBJ1-6 TRBV3-1
ASSRIGSRVGYT TRBJ1-2 TRBV27
ASIAPGATEAF TRBJ1-1 TRBV6-1
ASSQPSRGQLAYEQY TRBJ2-7 TRBV4-1
ASSQEEGTGNTIY TRBJ1-3 TRBV4-2
ASSPYREYQETQY TRBJ2-5 TRBV28
ASSQWLAGAETQY TRBJ2-5 TRBV3-1
ASSSARAARRHYEQY TRBJ2-7 TRBV11-2